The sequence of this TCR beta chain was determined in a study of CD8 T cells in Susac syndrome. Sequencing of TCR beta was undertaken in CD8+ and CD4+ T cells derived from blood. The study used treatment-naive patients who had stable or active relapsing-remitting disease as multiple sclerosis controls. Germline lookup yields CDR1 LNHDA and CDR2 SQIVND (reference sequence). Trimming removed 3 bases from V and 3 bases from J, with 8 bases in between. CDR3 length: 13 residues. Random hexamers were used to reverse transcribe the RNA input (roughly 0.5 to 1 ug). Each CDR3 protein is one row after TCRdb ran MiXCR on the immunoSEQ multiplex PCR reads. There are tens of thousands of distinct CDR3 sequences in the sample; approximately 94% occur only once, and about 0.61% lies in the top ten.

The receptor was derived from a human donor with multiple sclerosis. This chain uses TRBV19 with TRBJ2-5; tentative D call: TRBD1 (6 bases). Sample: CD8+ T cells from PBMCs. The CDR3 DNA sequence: TGTGCCAGTAGTATGGACAGCGAAGAGACCCAGTACTTC. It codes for CASSMDSEETQYF.